This entry describes one TCR beta chain. Per the authors' pipeline: Reference gene primer amplification gave nucleated cell count estimates. Repertoires were generated with immunoSEQ multiplex PCR, while TCRdb's copy carries only in-frame clones and drops some. V and J calls plus clone size are reproduced from that table; the DNA served to infer D and trimming. The sample comprises more than 100,000 clones, over 75% of which are singletons, and over 3.5% rests with the top ten. CDR3 length equals 13 residues. Between the trimmed V and J ends, which lost 0 bases and 14 bases, there was a span of 13 bases. Germline CDR1 is KGHDR and CDR2 is SFDVKD. This entry belongs to a study of blood T cell repertoires in COVID-19. About the study: Collection of acute and convalescent COVID-19 samples took place in the United States, Italy and Spain. Nucleic acid was either cDNA or gDNA, and it came from T cells, B-cell-depleted T cells, or PBMCs.

The sequenced sample was peripheral blood. The receptor was derived from a woman aged 60-75 years with acute or convalescent COVID-19. V and J are TRBV24-1 and TRBJ2-1, with unresolved D. CDR3 DNA sequence: TGTGCCACCAGTGATTTGAGTTCCCGCCCTAAGTTCTTC. Encoded protein: CATSDLSSRPKFF.